Below, one T cell receptor beta chain is given with its context. V shed 4 bases, J shed 10 bases, and the junction held 6 bases outside the gene matches. Germline CDR1 is SGHDT and CDR2 is YYEEEE. The CDR3 totals 12 residues. TCRdb's table, derived via immunoSEQ multiplex PCR, lists solely in-frame clones and lacks some. This table has tens of thousands of clones, around 88% appearing once. The data stem from a study of blood T cell repertoires in COVID-19. Looking at the study overall: Material from acute and convalescent COVID-19 was sourced from the United States, Italy and Spain. T cells, B-cell-depleted T cells, or PBMCs provided the cDNA or gDNA that served as material.

The TCR comes from a man in his fifties with active COVID-19. The sequencing sample was made of peripheral blood. The J gene is TRBJ2-3, the V gene TRBV5-6; 7 nucleotides match TRBD1. The CDR3 coding sequence is TGTGCCAGCAGCCTATCAGGGACAGCGCAGTATTTT. Encoded protein: CASSLSGTAQYF.